These T cell receptor beta chains were read from a single sample in a study of T cells in narcolepsy. Profiled with immunoSEQ multiplex PCR; TCRdb holds only in-frame clones, not every one. The sample holds approximately 9,400 clones; more than 65% are singletons and the top ten take about 20%. The material sequenced was CD45RA- memory CD8+ T cells from PBMCs. Source of these receptors: a human donor with narcolepsy. The conserved cysteine and the conserved F or W are not part of the CDR3 here. The size of a clone is reported for some rows only, either as once, few or many, or as a class for expanded clones.

V gene,clone size,J gene,CDR3 protein
TRBV5-5,-,TRBJ1-2,ASSLGGGNYGYT
TRBV27,-,TRBJ1-6,ASSLGGLYNSPLH
TRBV9,-,TRBJ1-2,ASSVEDNYGYT
TRBV13,-,TRBJ2-1,ASSMPSGRAYNEQF
TRBV11-2,-,TRBJ2-3,ASSRPSDTDTQY
TRBV11-1,few,TRBJ2-3,ASILITAGWETDTQY
TRBV11-2,-,TRBJ2-7,ASSPGGYEQY
TRBV4-1,-,TRBJ1-4,ASSQDAGWGVEKLF
TRBV2,-,TRBJ2-2,ASSFWPAGYENGELF
TRBV4-3,-,TRBJ1-1,ASSYGGNTEAF
TRBV9,-,TRBJ2-1,ASSVAGTCEQF
TRBV19,few,TRBJ2-7,ASSMLAWDYEQY
TRBV28,-,TRBJ2-1,ASKGSSGYNEQF
TRBV27,-,TRBJ2-2,ASSFRLAENTGELF
TRBV4-2,-,TRBJ1-1,ASSTRGNTEAF
TRBV9,-,TRBJ1-2,ASSAQWTGRGGYT
TRBV11-1,-,TRBJ2-3,ASSLATDTQY
TRBV19,-,TRBJ2-2,ASSMWDKNTGELF
TRBV7-8,-,TRBJ2-5,ASSEPWVETQY
TRBV10-3,-,TRBJ1-6,ATLNRWGGSPLH
TRBV7-9,few,TRBJ1-6,ASSRGLRPLH
TRBV5-5,-,TRBJ1-4,ASSSQEDINEKLF
TRBV30,-,TRBJ2-1,AWGLGGNPYNEQF
TRBV4-3,-,TRBJ1-4,ASSQDPPRPLGSTNEKLF
TRBV19,-,TRBJ2-7,ASSAVGEQY
TRBV29-1,-,TRBJ1-4,SVVGTPEEKLF
TRBV4-3,-,TRBJ2-7,ASSQDWVAGELLTEQY
TRBV7-3,-,TRBJ1-1,ASSLMGAVNTEAF
TRBV5-6,-,TRBJ1-1,ASSRGGANTEAF
TRBV7-9,once,TRBJ2-2,ASSLPIGDAGELF
TRBV9,-,TRBJ2-1,ASSVDYNNEQF
TRBV6-4,-,TRBJ2-2,ASSEKEVGELF
TRBV5-5,once,TRBJ2-5,ASIEWGVSETQY
TRBV7-2,-,TRBJ2-7,ASSLVGEFYEQY
TRBV7-9,-,TRBJ2-3,ASSRPGVSTDTQY
TRBV7-9,once,TRBJ2-1,ASSSTSGRRNEQF
TRBV4-3,-,TRBJ1-3,ASSHGTGGIGNTIY
TRBV6-1,-,TRBJ2-6,ASRTEISGANVLT
TRBV4-3,-,TRBJ2-1,ASSHWTSDNEQF
TRBV4-3,-,TRBJ2-6,ASSQLDRAGANVLT
TRBV6-6,-,TRBJ2-7,ASNHYEQY
TRBV7-3,-,TRBJ2-3,ASSLIGGSTDTQY
TRBV6-6,-,TRBJ2-7,ASSYLDRGEQY
TRBV5-3,-,TRBJ2-7,ARSLTGYEQY
TRBV19,-,TRBJ1-1,ASSPLTNTEAF
TRBV6-5,few,TRBJ1-1,ASTPFTDNTEAF
TRBV6-8,-,TRBJ2-5,ASSFTGIPETQY
TRBV5-6,-,TRBJ2-7,ASSLPTGGEQY
TRBV28,-,TRBJ1-2,ASSSGTGYYGYT
TRBV6-5,-,TRBJ2-6,ASSYGHGGANVLT